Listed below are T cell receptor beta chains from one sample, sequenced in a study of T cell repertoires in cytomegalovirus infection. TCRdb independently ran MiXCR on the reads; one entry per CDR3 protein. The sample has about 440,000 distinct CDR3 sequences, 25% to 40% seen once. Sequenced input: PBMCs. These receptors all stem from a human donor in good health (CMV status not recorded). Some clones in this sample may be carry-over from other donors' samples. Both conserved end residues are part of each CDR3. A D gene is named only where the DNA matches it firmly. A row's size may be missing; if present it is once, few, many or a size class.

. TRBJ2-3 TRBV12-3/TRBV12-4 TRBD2 TGTGCCAGCAGTCTACTACACCCGGGACTAGCGGGACCAGATACGCAGTATTTT CASSLLHPGLAGPDTQYF
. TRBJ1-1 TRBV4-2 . TGTGCCAGCAGCCAAGATAGGGGCCAGAACACTGAAGCTTTCTTT CASSQDRGQNTEAFF
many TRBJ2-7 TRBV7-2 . TGTGCCAGCAGCTTAGGGCGGATCTACGAGCAGTACTTC CASSLGRIYEQYF
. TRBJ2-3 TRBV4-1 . TGCGCCAGCAGCCAAGGAGGGGGGGTCGGAGATACGCAGTATTTT CASSQGGGVGDTQYF
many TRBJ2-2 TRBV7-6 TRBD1 TGTGCCAGCAGCTCGGGACAGCTTACGAACACCGGGGAGCTGTTTTTT CASSSGQLTNTGELFF
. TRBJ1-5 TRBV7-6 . TGTGCCAGCAGCTCCGTCGACAGCCAGCCCCAGCATTTT CASSSVDSQPQHF
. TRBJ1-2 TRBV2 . TGTGCCAGCGGGAGGGACGTAACTAACTATGGCTACACCTTC CASGRDVTNYGYTF
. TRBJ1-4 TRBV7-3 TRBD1 TGTGCCAGCAGCTTGGTGTCCCAGGGGGACGAAAAACTGTTTTTT CASSLVSQGDEKLFF
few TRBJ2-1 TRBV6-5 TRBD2 TGTGCCAGCCGGGGGGGGTTTCACAATGAGCAGTTCTTC CASRGGFHNEQFF
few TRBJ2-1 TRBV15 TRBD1 TGTGCCACCAGCAGAGACCGAGACAGGGGGCTAAGTGAGCAGTTCTTC CATSRDRDRGLSEQFF